This T cell receptor beta chain came from a study of shared clonotypes between healthy human individuals. Study context: Aged 18 to 49, the donors were a couple of women and three men.

The authors' processing: Quality scores were absent from the junction-only immunoSEQ sequences, so filtering differed. Assay used: immunoSEQ multiplex PCR; TCRdb lists only in-frame clones, some missing. V, J and clone size were drawn from that table, and D and trimming were deduced from the DNA. The sample holds about half a million clones, 60% to 80% seen once. Sequenced material: PBMCs. The receptor was derived from a woman aged 40 to 50 in good health. Some clones in this sample may be carry-over from other donors' samples.

The CDR3 DNA sequence: TGTGCCAGCAGTTTACGATCCGGGTTCCAGCCCCAGCATTTT. Translating it yields CASSLRSGFQPQHF. This sequence joins TRBV27 and TRBJ1-5; D is ambiguous. V lost 2 bases, J lost 7 bases, and 12 bases lay in between. The CDR3 spans 14 residues. CDR1 and CDR2 from the germline V gene are MNHEY and SMNVEV (reference sequence).